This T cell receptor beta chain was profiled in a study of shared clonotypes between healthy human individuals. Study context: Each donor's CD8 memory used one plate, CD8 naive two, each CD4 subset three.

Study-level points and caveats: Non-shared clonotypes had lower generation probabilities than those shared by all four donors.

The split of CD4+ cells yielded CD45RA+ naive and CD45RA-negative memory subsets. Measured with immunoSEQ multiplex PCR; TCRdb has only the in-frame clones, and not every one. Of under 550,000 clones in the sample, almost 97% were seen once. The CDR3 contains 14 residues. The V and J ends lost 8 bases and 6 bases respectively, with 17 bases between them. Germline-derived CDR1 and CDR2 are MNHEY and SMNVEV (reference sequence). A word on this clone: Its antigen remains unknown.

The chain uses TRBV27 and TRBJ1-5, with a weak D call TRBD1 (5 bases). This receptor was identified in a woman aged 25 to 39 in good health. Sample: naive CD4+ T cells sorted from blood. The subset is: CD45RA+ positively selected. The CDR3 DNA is TGTGCCAGCGGTAGTCAGGGTAAGAGTCAGCCCCAGCATTTT. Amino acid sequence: CASGSQGKSQPQHF.